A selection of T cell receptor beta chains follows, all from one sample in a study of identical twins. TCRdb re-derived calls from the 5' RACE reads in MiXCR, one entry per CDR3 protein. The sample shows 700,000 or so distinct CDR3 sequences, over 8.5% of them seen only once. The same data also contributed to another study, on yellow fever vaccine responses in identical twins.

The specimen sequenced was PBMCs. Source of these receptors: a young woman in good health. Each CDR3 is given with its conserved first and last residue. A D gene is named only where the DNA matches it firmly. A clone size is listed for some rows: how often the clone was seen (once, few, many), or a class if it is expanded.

CDR3 protein: CASSDGDSLSGANVLTF
CDR3 DNA: TGTGCCAGCAGTGACGGGGACAGTCTCTCTGGGGCCAACGTCCTGACTTTC
J gene: TRBJ2-6
CDR3 length: 17
D gene: TRBD1
clone size: .
V gene: TRBV6-1

CDR3 protein: CASSLRGFEGQETQYF
CDR3 DNA: TGCGCCAGCAGCTTAAGAGGGTTTGAAGGCCAAGAGACCCAGTACTTC
J gene: TRBJ2-5
CDR3 length: 16
D gene: .
clone size: few
V gene: TRBV5-1

CDR3 protein: CASSRGLAGANEQFF
CDR3 DNA: TGTGCCAGCAGCCGGGGGCTAGCGGGAGCCAATGAGCAGTTCTTC
J gene: TRBJ2-1
CDR3 length: 15
D gene: TRBD2
clone size: many
V gene: TRBV7-2

CDR3 protein: CASSSESQQYF
CDR3 DNA: TGTGCCAGCAGCTCCGAGTCGCAGCAGTACTTC
J gene: TRBJ2-7
CDR3 length: 11
D gene: .
clone size: .
V gene: TRBV7-8

CDR3 protein: CATRKQGGGNTGELFF
CDR3 DNA: TGTGCCACCAGAAAACAGGGTGGTGGCAACACCGGGGAGCTGTTTTTT
J gene: TRBJ2-2
CDR3 length: 16
D gene: .
clone size: .
V gene: TRBV24-1

CDR3 protein: CSARDWTTSYEQYF
CDR3 DNA: TGCAGTGCTAGAGATTGGACTACATCCTACGAGCAGTACTTC
J gene: TRBJ2-7
CDR3 length: 14
D gene: .
clone size: .
V gene: TRBV20-1

CDR3 protein: CASSPTGGTYNEQFF
CDR3 DNA: TGTGCCAGCAGCCCCACAGGGGGCACCTACAATGAGCAGTTCTTC
J gene: TRBJ2-1
CDR3 length: 15
D gene: TRBD1
clone size: many
V gene: TRBV3-1

CDR3 protein: CASSRAGLQETQYF
CDR3 DNA: TGTGCCAGCAGCCGAGCGGGGCTCCAAGAGACCCAGTACTTC
J gene: TRBJ2-5
CDR3 length: 14
D gene: TRBD2
clone size: few
V gene: TRBV14

CDR3 protein: CASSFRETQYF
CDR3 DNA: TGTGCCAGCAGTTTCCGGGAGACCCAGTACTTC
J gene: TRBJ2-5
CDR3 length: 11
D gene: .
clone size: many
V gene: TRBV12-3/TRBV12-4

CDR3 protein: CASSETSGGTTDTQYF
CDR3 DNA: TGTGCCAGCAGCGAGACTAGCGGGGGGACCACAGATACGCAGTATTTT
J gene: TRBJ2-3
CDR3 length: 16
D gene: TRBD2
clone size: few
V gene: TRBV9

CDR3 protein: CASSLEVRGPNTGELFF
CDR3 DNA: TGTGCCAGCAGCTTAGAGGTTCGGGGCCCCAACACCGGGGAGCTGTTTTTT
J gene: TRBJ2-2
CDR3 length: 17
D gene: .
clone size: few
V gene: TRBV11-2

CDR3 protein: CASSFEGMVYGYTF
CDR3 DNA: TGTGCCAGCAGCTTTGAGGGGATGGTCTATGGCTACACCTTC
J gene: TRBJ1-2
CDR3 length: 14
D gene: .
clone size: .
V gene: TRBV7-9

CDR3 protein: CSVVVYEQYF
CDR3 DNA: TGCAGCGTTGTCGTGTACGAGCAGTACTTC
J gene: TRBJ2-7
CDR3 length: 10
D gene: .
clone size: .
V gene: TRBV29-1

CDR3 protein: CASSAGPDRNGFF
CDR3 DNA: TGTGCCAGCAGTGCCGGCCCCGACCGTAATGGGTTCTTC
J gene: TRBJ2-1
CDR3 length: 13
D gene: .
clone size: few
V gene: TRBV28

CDR3 protein: CSVAGQGRETQYF
CDR3 DNA: TGCAGCGTTGCGGGACAGGGTAGGGAGACCCAGTACTTC
J gene: TRBJ2-5
CDR3 length: 13
D gene: TRBD1
clone size: many
V gene: TRBV29-1

CDR3 protein: CASSPCTNTQYF
CDR3 DNA: TGTGCCAGCAGCCCCTGTACAAATACGCAGTATTTT
J gene: TRBJ2-3
CDR3 length: 12
D gene: .
clone size: .
V gene: TRBV5-5

CDR3 protein: CASSAAGTGRHEQFF
CDR3 DNA: TGTGCCAGCAGTGCTGCCGGGACAGGGAGGCATGAGCAGTTCTTC
J gene: TRBJ2-1
CDR3 length: 15
D gene: TRBD1
clone size: .
V gene: TRBV25-1

CDR3 protein: CAIRADRAGETQYF
CDR3 DNA: TGTGCCATCAGGGCGGACAGGGCCGGGGAGACCCAGTACTTC
J gene: TRBJ2-5
CDR3 length: 14
D gene: TRBD1
clone size: few
V gene: TRBV10-3

CDR3 protein: CASSHDSNTGELFF
CDR3 DNA: TGTGCCAGCAGCCATGACTCGAACACCGGGGAGCTGTTTTTT
J gene: TRBJ2-2
CDR3 length: 14
D gene: .
clone size: many
V gene: TRBV7-2

CDR3 protein: CASSQDGTSDQETQYF
CDR3 DNA: TGTGCCAGCAGCCAAGATGGCACTAGCGACCAAGAGACCCAGTACTTC
J gene: TRBJ2-5
CDR3 length: 16
D gene: TRBD2
clone size: .
V gene: TRBV4-2

CDR3 protein: CASSQEPNFSYEQYF
CDR3 DNA: TGTGCCAGCAGCCAAGAACCAAATTTCTCCTACGAGCAGTACTTC
J gene: TRBJ2-7
CDR3 length: 15
D gene: .
clone size: .
V gene: TRBV14

CDR3 protein: CSARDPGRDRATYGYTF
CDR3 DNA: TGCAGTGCTAGAGATCCCGGGAGGGACAGGGCCACCTATGGCTACACCTTC
J gene: TRBJ1-2
CDR3 length: 17
D gene: TRBD1
clone size: .
V gene: TRBV20-1

CDR3 protein: CSAHKFPRAARTDTQYF
CDR3 DNA: TGCAGTGCACATAAATTCCCCAGGGCCGCGAGGACAGATACGCAGTATTTT
J gene: TRBJ2-3
CDR3 length: 17
D gene: .
clone size: .
V gene: TRBV20-1

CDR3 protein: CSAPDYEAFF
CDR3 DNA: TGCAGTGCCCCAGACTATGAAGCTTTCTTT
J gene: TRBJ1-1
CDR3 length: 10
D gene: .
clone size: .
V gene: TRBV20-1

CDR3 protein: CSVVKGVREQYF
CDR3 DNA: TGCAGCGTTGTAAAGGGGGTTCGCGAGCAGTACTTC
J gene: TRBJ2-7
CDR3 length: 12
D gene: .
clone size: many
V gene: TRBV29-1

CDR3 protein: CSAVSPGQGASDTQYF
CDR3 DNA: TGCAGTGCTGTATCTCCGGGACAGGGGGCTTCAGATACGCAGTATTTT
J gene: TRBJ2-3
CDR3 length: 16
D gene: TRBD1
clone size: many
V gene: TRBV20-1

CDR3 protein: CASSLRRGGLADTGELFF
CDR3 DNA: TGTGCCAGCAGCTTACGGCGGGGGGGTCTTGCGGACACCGGGGAGCTGTTTTTT
J gene: TRBJ2-2
CDR3 length: 18
D gene: TRBD2
clone size: .
V gene: TRBV7-3

CDR3 protein: CASTVSGYSEQYF
CDR3 DNA: TGTGCCAGCACCGTCTCGGGATATAGCGAGCAGTACTTC
J gene: TRBJ2-7
CDR3 length: 13
D gene: .
clone size: few
V gene: TRBV7-8

CDR3 protein: CSAPQIAGVPETQYF
CDR3 DNA: TGCAGTGCTCCACAGATAGCGGGAGTACCAGAGACCCAGTACTTC
J gene: TRBJ2-5
CDR3 length: 15
D gene: TRBD2
clone size: few
V gene: TRBV20-1

CDR3 protein: CASSYSMISGHYGYTF
CDR3 DNA: TGTGCCAGCAGTTACTCGATGATATCAGGTCACTATGGCTACACCTTC
J gene: TRBJ1-2
CDR3 length: 16
D gene: .
clone size: many
V gene: TRBV6-5

CDR3 protein: CASSLEGGQAQKAFF
CDR3 DNA: TGCGCCAGCAGCTTGGAAGGCGGGCAGGCTCAAAAAGCTTTCTTT
J gene: TRBJ1-1
CDR3 length: 15
D gene: .
clone size: .
V gene: TRBV5-1

CDR3 protein: CASGLGDRIQYF
CDR3 DNA: TGTGCTAGTGGTTTGGGAGACAGGATTCAGTACTTC
J gene: TRBJ2-4
CDR3 length: 12
D gene: .
clone size: .
V gene: TRBV12-5

CDR3 protein: CASSPASVNEKLFF
CDR3 DNA: TGTGCCAGCAGCCCCGCCAGCGTCAATGAAAAACTGTTTTTT
J gene: TRBJ1-4
CDR3 length: 14
D gene: .
clone size: .
V gene: TRBV3-1

CDR3 protein: CSALTSENTGELFF
CDR3 DNA: TGCAGCGCGCTCACTAGCGAGAACACCGGGGAGCTGTTTTTT
J gene: TRBJ2-2
CDR3 length: 14
D gene: TRBD2
clone size: many
V gene: TRBV29-1

CDR3 protein: CASSSVPGQGSEQYF
CDR3 DNA: TGTGCCAGCTCATCGGTTCCGGGACAGGGTTCCGAGCAGTACTTC
J gene: TRBJ2-7
CDR3 length: 15
D gene: TRBD1
clone size: .
V gene: TRBV18

CDR3 protein: CASSPHREGYTF
CDR3 DNA: TGTGCCAGCAGCCCTCACAGGGAGGGCTACACCTTC
J gene: TRBJ1-2
CDR3 length: 12
D gene: .
clone size: few
V gene: TRBV11-2

CDR3 protein: CASSFNRDEQYF
CDR3 DNA: TGTGCCAGCAGTTTTAATCGCGACGAGCAGTACTTC
J gene: TRBJ2-7
CDR3 length: 12
D gene: .
clone size: few
V gene: TRBV27

CDR3 protein: CSASDNSYEQYF
CDR3 DNA: TGCAGTGCTTCTGACAATTCCTACGAGCAGTACTTC
J gene: TRBJ2-7
CDR3 length: 12
D gene: .
clone size: many
V gene: TRBV20-1

CDR3 protein: CASSLEWGGRLRETQYF
CDR3 DNA: TGTGCCAGCAGCTTAGAATGGGGGGGGAGACTACGGGAGACCCAGTACTTC
J gene: TRBJ2-5
CDR3 length: 17
D gene: TRBD2
clone size: few
V gene: TRBV11-2

CDR3 protein: CAISVGTSGDEQYF
CDR3 DNA: TGTGCCATCAGTGTCGGGACTAGCGGCGACGAGCAGTACTTC
J gene: TRBJ2-7
CDR3 length: 14
D gene: TRBD2
clone size: many
V gene: TRBV10-3

CDR3 protein: CASSSTQVEQYF
CDR3 DNA: TGTGCCAGCAGCTCTACCCAGGTTGAGCAGTACTTC
J gene: TRBJ2-7
CDR3 length: 12
D gene: .
clone size: .
V gene: TRBV27

CDR3 protein: CASSFPDDMNTEAFF
CDR3 DNA: TGTGCCAGCAGCTTTCCGGACGATATGAACACTGAAGCTTTCTTT
J gene: TRBJ1-1
CDR3 length: 15
D gene: .
clone size: many
V gene: TRBV7-9

CDR3 protein: CSVYRVGDTEAFF
CDR3 DNA: TGCAGCGTTTACAGGGTAGGGGACACTGAAGCTTTCTTT
J gene: TRBJ1-1
CDR3 length: 13
D gene: .
clone size: few
V gene: TRBV29-1

CDR3 protein: CASSVGTGGHGELFF
CDR3 DNA: TGTGCCAGCAGCGTCGGGACAGGGGGGCACGGGGAGCTGTTTTTT
J gene: TRBJ2-2
CDR3 length: 15
D gene: .
clone size: few
V gene: TRBV21-1

CDR3 protein: CATSRAPAPDTQYF
CDR3 DNA: TGTGCCACCAGCAGAGCCCCGGCGCCGGATACGCAGTATTTT
J gene: TRBJ2-3
CDR3 length: 14
D gene: .
clone size: .
V gene: TRBV15

CDR3 protein: CASSLELAPTGELFF
CDR3 DNA: TGCGCCAGCAGCTTAGAACTAGCACCCACCGGGGAGCTGTTTTTT
J gene: TRBJ2-2
CDR3 length: 15
D gene: .
clone size: .
V gene: TRBV5-1

CDR3 protein: CASSAGTSGSRETQYF
CDR3 DNA: TGTGCCAGCAGCGCTGGGACTAGCGGGAGTCGAGAGACCCAGTACTTC
J gene: TRBJ2-5
CDR3 length: 16
D gene: TRBD2
clone size: many
V gene: TRBV9

CDR3 protein: CASSLSGGKNTQYF
CDR3 DNA: TGTGCCAGCAGTTTAAGCGGGGGGAAAAATACGCAGTATTTT
J gene: TRBJ2-3
CDR3 length: 14
D gene: TRBD2
clone size: many
V gene: TRBV12-3/TRBV12-4

CDR3 protein: CASSPMTYEQYF
CDR3 DNA: TGTGCCAGCAGCCCGATGACCTACGAGCAGTACTTC
J gene: TRBJ2-7
CDR3 length: 12
D gene: .
clone size: few
V gene: TRBV5-8

CDR3 protein: CASRGRDTSSGNTIYF
CDR3 DNA: TGTGCCAGCAGAGGCCGGGACACCAGCTCTGGAAACACCATATATTTT
J gene: TRBJ1-3
CDR3 length: 16
D gene: .
clone size: .
V gene: TRBV25-1

CDR3 protein: CASSEDSTEAFF
CDR3 DNA: TGTGCCAGCAGTGAGGACAGCACTGAAGCTTTCTTT
J gene: TRBJ1-1
CDR3 length: 12
D gene: .
clone size: many
V gene: TRBV6-5

CDR3 protein: CASSAGLWGASTDTQYF
CDR3 DNA: TGTGCCAGCAGTGCCGGGTTATGGGGGGCTAGCACAGATACGCAGTATTTT
J gene: TRBJ2-3
CDR3 length: 17
D gene: .
clone size: .
V gene: TRBV27

CDR3 protein: CASSPTALAGKETQYF
CDR3 DNA: TGTGCCAGCAGCCCCACCGCCCTAGCGGGAAAAGAGACCCAGTACTTC
J gene: TRBJ2-5
CDR3 length: 16
D gene: TRBD2
clone size: many
V gene: TRBV11-1

CDR3 protein: CASRDRVNQPQHF
CDR3 DNA: TGTGCCAGCAGAGACAGGGTTAATCAGCCCCAGCATTTT
J gene: TRBJ1-5
CDR3 length: 13
D gene: TRBD1
clone size: .
V gene: TRBV6-6